This TCR beta chain was recorded in a study of Ad26.COV2.S vaccination and SARS-CoV-2 variants. Study context: Donor was assigned to the Ad26.COV2.S arm of trial COV1001.

The table came from immunoSEQ multiplex PCR; TCRdb's copy has only in-frame clones and leaves some out. The data contain some 640,000 clones, roughly 90% of them singletons. This clone was seen once. Its target is unknown. Treatment described: roughly 18 received Ad26.COV2.S at low or high dose, single or two shots; roughly five received placebo; per-sample allocation not given. The study sampled participants on day 63 after the first vaccine or placebo injection. Findings and limits, study-wide: Placebo recipients showed lower spike-specific TCR breadth than vaccinees. Non-spike TCR breadth was similar in vaccine and placebo recipients.

The CDR3 covers 16 residues. Germline-derived CDR1 and CDR2 are LGHDT and YNNKEL (reference sequence). V was shortened by 4 bases and J by 5 bases, with 20 bases between the two germline ends. The receptor was isolated from a person aged 18-60 years who received the Ad26.COV2.S COVID-19 vaccine or a placebo. V usage is TRBV3-1 (or the pseudogene TRBV3-2) and J usage is TRBJ2-5, with D possibly matching TRBD2 (7 bases). Specimen: peripheral blood, collected in a trial of Ad26.COV2.S vaccine versus placebo. CDR3 in DNA: TGTGCCAGCAGCCTCCGCCTGGGGGGGGCGCGGGAGACCCAGTACTTC. Translating it yields CASSLRLGGARETQYF.